The 10 T cell receptor beta chains reported below all come from one sample, sequenced in a study of cytomegalovirus exposure and HLA in healthy donors. PCR was performed using 60 Vbeta and 13 Jbeta primers. Using immunoSEQ multiplex PCR, the repertoire was profiled, and TCRdb retains in-frame clones only, with some absent. The sample yields some 65,000 clones, 62% seen once. The sequenced material came from PBMCs. The receptor set was obtained from a man aged 30-40 years in good health and CMV-seronegative.

The table lists this clone with a few counts. The chain couples TRBV21-1 to TRBJ2-1; the table's D gene call, TRBD2, was not cross checked with the DNA. TRBV21-1 is a listed pseudogene. The CDR3 is 18 amino acids. Here the CDR3 reads CASSGVIIRAGRYNEQFF. CDR3 coding DNA: TGTGCCAGCAGCGGTGTTATAATTCGAGCGGGGCGCTACAATGAGCAGTTCTTC.

The chain carries TRBV4-2 and TRBJ1-4, with TRBD1 matching 8 bases. CDR1 is LGHNA and CDR2 is YNFKEQ in the germline V gene. Unmatched junction bases numbered 10, after V lost 2 bases and J lost 8 bases. The CDR3 is 16 amino acids. The CDR3 nucleotides read TGTGCCAGCAGCCAAAACGCAGGGGGCTTTGGGGAAAAACTGTTTTTT. It specifies CASSQNAGGFGEKLFF.

The chain combines TRBV29-1 with TRBJ2-7, with D tentatively TRBD1 (6 bases). CDR1 SQVTM and CDR2 ANQGSEA come from the germline V gene. The CDR3 totals 11 residues. Trimming shortened V by 4 bases and J by 3 bases, and 7 bases separated the two germline ends. CDR3: CSVGDNYEQYF. The CDR3 nucleotides read TGCAGCGTTGGGGACAACTACGAGCAGTACTTC.

The chain uses TRBV7-6 and TRBJ2-1; 7 nucleotides align to TRBD2. V lost 4 bases, J lost 9 bases, and 6 bases stayed unmatched. In germline, CDR1 is SGHVS, CDR2 FNYEAQ. CDR3 length: 13 amino acids. The CDR3 here is CASSYRTGGEQFF. CDR3 coding DNA: TGTGCCAGCAGCTACCGGACGGGGGGTGAGCAGTTCTTC.

The chain recombines TRBV6-5 with TRBJ2-3; a possible D gene is TRBD2 (6 bases). V lost 7 bases to trimming and J lost 2 bases, with 10 bases between them. This CDR3 spans 13 amino acids. CDR1 is MNHEY and CDR2 is SVGAGI in the germline V gene. This chain's CDR3 is CASTAGLTDTQYF. The CDR3 nucleotides are TGTGCCAGCACGGCGGGACTCACAGATACGCAGTATTTT.

The chain employs TRBV12-2 and TRBJ1-1. TRBV12-2 is a pseudogene. CDR3 length: 14 residues. The CDR3, as DNA: TGTGCAATACGGTGTGGACGGGAGAACACTGAAGCTTTCTTT. It encodes CAIRCGRENTEAFF.

V usage is TRBV5-6 and J usage is TRBJ1-5; 10 bases fit TRBD1. J gave up 7 bases and V 3 bases, and 4 bases lay outside the gene matches. The CDR3 is 14 residues long. Germline V lookup: CDR1 SGHDT, CDR2 YYEEEE. CDR3 sequence reads: CASSWGTGDQPQHF. CDR3 DNA sequence: TGTGCCAGCAGCTGGGGGACAGGGGACCAGCCCCAGCATTTT.

This clone was counted a few times. V is TRBV4-1 and J is TRBJ2-3; 9 positions match TRBD2. The germline V gene encodes CDR1 MGHRA and CDR2 YSYEKL. V was pared by 0 bases and J by 2 bases, with 9 bases of the junction left unmatched. The CDR3 is 18 residues long. CDR3 protein: CASSQESASGDYTDTQYF. Written as DNA, the CDR3 is TGCGCCAGCAGCCAAGAGTCGGCTAGCGGGGATTACACAGATACGCAGTATTTT.

The rearrangement joins TRBV25-1 to TRBJ2-3; D is perhaps TRBD2 (6 bases). The germline V gene has CDR1 MGHDK and CDR2 SYGVNS. This CDR3 is 18 amino acids long. The V gene lost 4 bases and the J gene lost 2 bases, with 22 bases spanning the gap. The CDR3 protein is CASSAWAHSGFNTDTQYF. CDR3 DNA sequence: TGTGCCAGCAGTGCATGGGCCCATAGCGGTTTCAACACAGATACGCAGTATTTT. The complete variable domain, with remaining parts taken from reference TRBV25-1 and TRBJ2-3, reads EADIYQTPRYLVIGTGKKITLECSQTMGHDKMYWYQQDPGMELHLIHYSYGVNSTEKGDLSSESTVSRIRTEHFPLTLESARPSHTSQYLCASSAWAHSGFNTDTQYFGPGTRLTVL.

V and J are TRBV5-5 and TRBJ1-1; D is unclear. V lost 4 bases and J lost 1, with 11 bases in between. Germline loops: CDR1 SGHKS, CDR2 YYEKEE (reference sequence). The CDR3 extends over 14 amino acids. This chain's CDR3 is CASSPGSWNTEAFF. The CDR3 region has the DNA TGTGCCAGCAGCCCAGGATCCTGGAACACTGAAGCTTTCTTT.